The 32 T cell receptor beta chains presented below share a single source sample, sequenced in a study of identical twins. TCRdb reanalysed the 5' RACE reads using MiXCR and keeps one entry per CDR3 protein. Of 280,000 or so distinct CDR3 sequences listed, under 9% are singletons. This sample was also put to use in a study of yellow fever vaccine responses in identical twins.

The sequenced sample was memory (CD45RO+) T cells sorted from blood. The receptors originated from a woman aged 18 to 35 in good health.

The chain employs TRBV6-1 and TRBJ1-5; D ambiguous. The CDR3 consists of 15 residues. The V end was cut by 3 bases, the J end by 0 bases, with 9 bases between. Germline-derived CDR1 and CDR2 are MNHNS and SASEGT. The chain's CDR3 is CASSELSYSNQPQHF. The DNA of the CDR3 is TGTGCCAGCAGTGAGTTGAGTTATAGCAATCAGCCCCAGCATTTT.

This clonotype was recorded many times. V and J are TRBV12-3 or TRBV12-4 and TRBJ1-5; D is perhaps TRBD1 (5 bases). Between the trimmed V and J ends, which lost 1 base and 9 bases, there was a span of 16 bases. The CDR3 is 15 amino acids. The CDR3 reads CASSLGGGTARPQHF. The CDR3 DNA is TGTGCCAGCAGTTTAGGGGGAGGGACGGCCCGGCCCCAGCATTTT.

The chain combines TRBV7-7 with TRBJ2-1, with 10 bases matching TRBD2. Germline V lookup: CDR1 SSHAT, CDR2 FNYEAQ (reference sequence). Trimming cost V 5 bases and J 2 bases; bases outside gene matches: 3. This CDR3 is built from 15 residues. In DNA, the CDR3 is TGTGCCAGCAGCCCTACTAGCGGGACCTACAATGAGCAGTTCTTC. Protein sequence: CASSPTSGTYNEQFF.

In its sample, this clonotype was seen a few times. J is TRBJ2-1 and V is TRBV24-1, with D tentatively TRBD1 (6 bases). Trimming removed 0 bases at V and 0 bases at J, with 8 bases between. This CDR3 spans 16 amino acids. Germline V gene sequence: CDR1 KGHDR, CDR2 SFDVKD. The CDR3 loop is CATSDLTGSSYNEQFF. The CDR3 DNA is TGTGCCACCAGTGATTTGACAGGGAGCTCCTACAATGAGCAGTTCTTC.

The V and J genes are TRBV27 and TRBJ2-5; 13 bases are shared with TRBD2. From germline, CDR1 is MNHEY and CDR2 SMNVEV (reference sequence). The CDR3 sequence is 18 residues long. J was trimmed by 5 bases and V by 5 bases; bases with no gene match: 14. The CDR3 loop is CASSPILGGLAGLETQYF. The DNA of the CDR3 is TGTGCCAGCAGTCCCATATTGGGGGGACTAGCGGGGCTGGAGACCCAGTACTTC.

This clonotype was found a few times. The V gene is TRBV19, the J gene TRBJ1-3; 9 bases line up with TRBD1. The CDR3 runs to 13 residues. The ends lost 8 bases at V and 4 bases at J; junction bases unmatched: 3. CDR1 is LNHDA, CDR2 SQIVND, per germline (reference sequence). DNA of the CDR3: TGTGCCAGTGCCGGGACAGGGGGAAACACCATATATTTT. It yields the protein CASAGTGGNTIYF.

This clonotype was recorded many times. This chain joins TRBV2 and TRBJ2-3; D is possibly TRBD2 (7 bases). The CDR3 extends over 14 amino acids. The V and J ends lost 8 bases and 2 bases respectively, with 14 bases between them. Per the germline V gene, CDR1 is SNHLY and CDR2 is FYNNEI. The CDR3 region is CASQGGDNTDTQYF. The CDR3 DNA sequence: TGTGCCAGCCAAGGGGGGGACAACACAGATACGCAGTATTTT.

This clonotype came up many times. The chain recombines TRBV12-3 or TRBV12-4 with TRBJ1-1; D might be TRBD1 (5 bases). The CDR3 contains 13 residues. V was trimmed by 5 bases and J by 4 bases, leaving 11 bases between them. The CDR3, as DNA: TGTGCCAGCAGTCCGGGGCTGCCCACTGAAGCTTTCTTT. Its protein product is CASSPGLPTEAFF.

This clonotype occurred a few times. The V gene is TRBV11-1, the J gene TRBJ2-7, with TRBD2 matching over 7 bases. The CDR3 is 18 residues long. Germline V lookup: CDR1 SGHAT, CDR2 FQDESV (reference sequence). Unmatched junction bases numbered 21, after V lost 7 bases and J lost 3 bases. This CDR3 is CASTFGAGANNPYYEQYF. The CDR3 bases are TGTGCCAGCACCTTTGGCGCGGGAGCAAACAATCCCTACTACGAGCAGTACTTC.

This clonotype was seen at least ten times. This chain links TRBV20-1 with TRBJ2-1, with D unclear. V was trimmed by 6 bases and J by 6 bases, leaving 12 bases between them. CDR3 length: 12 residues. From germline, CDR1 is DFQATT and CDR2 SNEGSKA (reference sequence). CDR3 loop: CSAPILTNEQFF. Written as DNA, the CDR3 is TGCAGTGCCCCGATCCTAACCAATGAGCAGTTCTTC.

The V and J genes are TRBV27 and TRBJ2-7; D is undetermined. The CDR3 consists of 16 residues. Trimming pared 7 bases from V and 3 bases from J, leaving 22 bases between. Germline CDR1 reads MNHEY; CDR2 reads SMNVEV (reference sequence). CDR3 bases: TGTGCCAGCACCACTTCGTCGTTATTCAAAGACTACGAGCAGTACTTC. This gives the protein CASTTSSLFKDYEQYF.

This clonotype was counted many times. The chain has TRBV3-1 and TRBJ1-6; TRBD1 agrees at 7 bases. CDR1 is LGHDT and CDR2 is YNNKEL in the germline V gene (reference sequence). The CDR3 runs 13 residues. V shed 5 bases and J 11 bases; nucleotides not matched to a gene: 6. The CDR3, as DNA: TGTGCCAGCAGCGAGACAGGGTCGGCACCCCTCCACTTT. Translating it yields CASSETGSAPLHF.

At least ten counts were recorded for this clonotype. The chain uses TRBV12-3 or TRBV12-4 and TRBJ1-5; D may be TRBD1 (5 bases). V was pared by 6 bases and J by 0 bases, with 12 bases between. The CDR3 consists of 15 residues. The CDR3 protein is CASRVGGRSNQPQHF. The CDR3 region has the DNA TGTGCCAGCAGGGTGGGGGGTCGTAGCAATCAGCCCCAGCATTTT.

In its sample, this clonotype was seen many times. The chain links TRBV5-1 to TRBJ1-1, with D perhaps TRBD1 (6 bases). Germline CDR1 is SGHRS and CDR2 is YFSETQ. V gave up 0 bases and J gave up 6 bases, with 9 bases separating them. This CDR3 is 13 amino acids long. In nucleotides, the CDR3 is TGCGCCAGCAGCTTGGCAGGGGAGGCTGAAGCTTTCTTT. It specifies CASSLAGEAEAFF.

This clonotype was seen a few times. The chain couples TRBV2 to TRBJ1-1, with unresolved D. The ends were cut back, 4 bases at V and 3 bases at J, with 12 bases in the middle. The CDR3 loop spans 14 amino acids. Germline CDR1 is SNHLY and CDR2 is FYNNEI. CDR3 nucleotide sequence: TGTGCCAGCAGTGGGGAGATCAAGGACACTGAAGCTTTCTTT. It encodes CASSGEIKDTEAFF.

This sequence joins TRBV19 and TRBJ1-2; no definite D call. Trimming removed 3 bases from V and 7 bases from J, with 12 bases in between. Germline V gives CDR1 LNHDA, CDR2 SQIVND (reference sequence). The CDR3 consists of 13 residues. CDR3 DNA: TGTGCCAGTAGTATTGAAGCCGGGAGTGGCTACACCTTC. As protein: CASSIEAGSGYTF.

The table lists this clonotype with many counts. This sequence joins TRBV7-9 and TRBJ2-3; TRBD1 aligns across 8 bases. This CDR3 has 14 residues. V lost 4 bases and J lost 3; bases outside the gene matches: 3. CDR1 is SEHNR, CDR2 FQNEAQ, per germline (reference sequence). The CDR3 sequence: CASSSRGLTDTQYF. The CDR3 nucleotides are TGTGCCAGCAGCTCCAGGGGGCTGACAGATACGCAGTATTTT.

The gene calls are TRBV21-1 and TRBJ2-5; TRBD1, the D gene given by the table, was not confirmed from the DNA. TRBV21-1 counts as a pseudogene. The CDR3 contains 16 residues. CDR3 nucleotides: TGTGCCAGCAGCAACTCGACAGGGTGGGTGGGAGAGACCCAGTACTTC. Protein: CASSNSTGWVGETQYF.

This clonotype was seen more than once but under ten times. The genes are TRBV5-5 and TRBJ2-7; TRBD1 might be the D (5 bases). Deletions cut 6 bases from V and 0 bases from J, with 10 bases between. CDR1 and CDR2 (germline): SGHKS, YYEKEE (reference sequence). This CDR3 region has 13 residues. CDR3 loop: CASTTGASYEQYF. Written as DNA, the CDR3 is TGTGCCAGCACCACTGGGGCCTCCTACGAGCAGTACTTC.

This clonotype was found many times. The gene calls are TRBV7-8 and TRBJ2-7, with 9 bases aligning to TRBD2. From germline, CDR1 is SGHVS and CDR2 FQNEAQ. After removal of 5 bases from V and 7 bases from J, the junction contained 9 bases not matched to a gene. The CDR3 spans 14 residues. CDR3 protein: CASSPSSGTGEQYF. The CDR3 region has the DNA TGTGCCAGCAGCCCATCTAGCGGGACCGGGGAGCAGTACTTC.

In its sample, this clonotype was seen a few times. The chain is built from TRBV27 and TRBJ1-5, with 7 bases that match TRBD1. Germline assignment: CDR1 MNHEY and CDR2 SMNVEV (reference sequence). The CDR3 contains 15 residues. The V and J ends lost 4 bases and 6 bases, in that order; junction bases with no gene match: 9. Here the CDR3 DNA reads TGTGCCAGCAGTTCAGCCGACAGGGAAATTCAGCCCCAGCATTTT. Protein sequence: CASSSADREIQPQHF.

The CDR3 region has the DNA TGCAGTGCTAGCGGGGACCCACGGAACACAGATACGCAGTATTTT. Translating it yields CSASGDPRNTDTQYF. The V call is TRBV20-1, the J call TRBJ2-3; D possibly matches TRBD1 or TRBD2 (5 bases each). Germline-derived CDR1 and CDR2 are DFQATT and SNEGSKA (reference sequence). The CDR3 is 15 residues long. V lost 3 bases to trimming and J lost 2 bases, with 15 bases between them.

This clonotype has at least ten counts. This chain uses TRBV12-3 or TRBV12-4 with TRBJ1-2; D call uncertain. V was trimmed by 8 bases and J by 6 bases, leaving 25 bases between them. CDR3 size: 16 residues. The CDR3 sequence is CASVSGTGLSVHGYTF. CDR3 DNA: TGTGCCAGCGTTTCTGGAACCGGGCTTAGTGTTCATGGCTACACCTTC.

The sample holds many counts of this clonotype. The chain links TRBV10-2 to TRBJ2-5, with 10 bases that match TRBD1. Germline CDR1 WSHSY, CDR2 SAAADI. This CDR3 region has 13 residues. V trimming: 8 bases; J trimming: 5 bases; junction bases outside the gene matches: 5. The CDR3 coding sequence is TGCGCCAGCTCCGGACAGGGGGGGGAGACCCAGTACTTC. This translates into CASSGQGGETQYF.

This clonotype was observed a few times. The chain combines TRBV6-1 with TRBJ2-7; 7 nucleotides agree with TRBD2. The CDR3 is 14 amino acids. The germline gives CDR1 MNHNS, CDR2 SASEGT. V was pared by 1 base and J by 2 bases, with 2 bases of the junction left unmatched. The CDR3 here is CASSEVLAAYEQYF. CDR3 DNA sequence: TGTGCCAGCAGTGAAGTTCTAGCGGCCTACGAGCAGTACTTC.

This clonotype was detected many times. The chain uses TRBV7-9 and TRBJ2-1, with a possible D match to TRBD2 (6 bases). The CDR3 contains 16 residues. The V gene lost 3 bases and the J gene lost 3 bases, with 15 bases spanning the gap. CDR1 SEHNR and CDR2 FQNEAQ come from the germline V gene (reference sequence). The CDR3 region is CASSLATSRNYNEQFF. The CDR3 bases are TGTGCCAGCAGCTTGGCCACTAGCAGGAACTACAATGAGCAGTTCTTC. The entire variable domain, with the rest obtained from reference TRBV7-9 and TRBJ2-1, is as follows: DTGVSQNPRHKITKRGQNVTFRCDPISEHNRLYWYRQTLGQGPEFLTYFQNEAQLEKSRLLSDRFSAERPKGSFSTLEIQRTEQGDSAMYLCASSLATSRNYNEQFFGPGTRLTVL.

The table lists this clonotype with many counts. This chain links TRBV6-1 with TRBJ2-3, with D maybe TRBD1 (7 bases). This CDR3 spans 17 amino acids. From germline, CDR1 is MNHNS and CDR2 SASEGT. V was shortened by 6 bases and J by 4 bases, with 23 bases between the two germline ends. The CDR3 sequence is CASSAWGTGGGADTQYF. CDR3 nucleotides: TGTGCCAGCAGCGCGTGGGGGACCGGAGGGGGCGCAGATACGCAGTATTTT.

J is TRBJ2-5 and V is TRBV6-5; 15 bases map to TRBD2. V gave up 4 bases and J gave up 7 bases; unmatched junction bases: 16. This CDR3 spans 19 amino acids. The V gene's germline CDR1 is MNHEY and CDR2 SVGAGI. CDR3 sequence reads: CASSFRDFTGLAGGGTQYF. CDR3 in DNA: TGTGCCAGCAGTTTTAGGGATTTCACGGGACTAGCGGGAGGAGGGACCCAGTACTTC.

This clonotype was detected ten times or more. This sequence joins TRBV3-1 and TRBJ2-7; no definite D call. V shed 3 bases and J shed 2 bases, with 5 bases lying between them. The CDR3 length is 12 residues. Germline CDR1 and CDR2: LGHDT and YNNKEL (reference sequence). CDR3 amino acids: CASSHGAYEQYF. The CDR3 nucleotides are TGTGCCAGCAGCCACGGAGCCTACGAGCAGTACTTC.

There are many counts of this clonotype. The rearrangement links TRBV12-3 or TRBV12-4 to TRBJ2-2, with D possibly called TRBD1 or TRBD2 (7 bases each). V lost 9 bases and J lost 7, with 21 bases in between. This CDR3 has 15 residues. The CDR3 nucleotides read TGTGCCAGTACATCCTTGGGAGGGGGCGGCGGGGAGCTGTTTTTT. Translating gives CASTSLGGGGGELFF.

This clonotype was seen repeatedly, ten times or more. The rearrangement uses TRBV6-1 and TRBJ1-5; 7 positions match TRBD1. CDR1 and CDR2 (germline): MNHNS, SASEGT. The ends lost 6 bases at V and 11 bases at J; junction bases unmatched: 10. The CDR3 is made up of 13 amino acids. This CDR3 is CASRQDRDGTQHF. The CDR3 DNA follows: TGTGCCAGCAGACAAGACAGGGATGGGACCCAGCATTTT.

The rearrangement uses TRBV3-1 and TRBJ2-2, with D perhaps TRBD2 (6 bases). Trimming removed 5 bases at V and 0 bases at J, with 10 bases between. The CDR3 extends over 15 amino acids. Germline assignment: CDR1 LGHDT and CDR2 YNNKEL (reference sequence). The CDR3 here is CASSKRGANTGELFF. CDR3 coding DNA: TGTGCCAGCAGCAAGCGCGGGGCGAACACCGGGGAGCTGTTTTTT.